Following are 8 T cell receptor beta chains from one sample sequenced in a study of early T cells in non-severe SARS-CoV-2 infection. TCRdb re-analysed the 5' RACE reads in MiXCR, keeping a single row per CDR3 protein. The sample contains approximately 64,000 distinct CDR3 sequences, roughly 21% of which appear only once. The sample in question was whole blood, obtained at baseline. Source of these receptors: an adult who was a healthcare worker with PCR-confirmed SARS-CoV-2 infection or an uninfected control (not recorded which).

The chain carries TRBV10-1 and TRBJ1-3; D gene uncertain. The CDR3 has 13 amino acids. The germline gives CDR1 WNHNN, CDR2 SYGVQD (reference sequence). Trimming shortened V by 3 bases and J by 5 bases, and 8 bases separated the two germline ends. CDR3: CASSDGLRNTIYF. CDR3 bases: TGCGCCAGCAGTGATGGACTAAGAAACACCATATATTTT.

This clonotype has just a few counts. The chain combines TRBV20-1 with TRBJ1-2; D uncertain. The V gene's germline CDR1 is DFQATT and CDR2 SNEGSKA (reference sequence). This CDR3 contains 15 residues. V was shortened by 0 bases and J by 2 bases, with 13 bases between the two germline ends. CDR3 sequence (DNA): TGCAGTGCTAGAGATTTCGCGGGATTGAACTATGGCTACACCTTC. It specifies CSARDFAGLNYGYTF.

In its sample, this clonotype was seen a few times. The V call is TRBV21-1, the J call TRBJ2-3; the table's D call, TRBD1, has no DNA check behind it. TRBV21-1 is a pseudogene locus. The CDR3 is 16 amino acids. The CDR3 DNA reads TGTGCCAGCAGCTTACGCCGGGACAGGGACGAAGATACGCAGTATTTT. Translation gives CASSLRRDRDEDTQYF.

The chain employs TRBV6-5 and TRBJ2-7; 10 positions agree with TRBD1. The CDR3 spans 15 residues. The germline gives CDR1 MNHEY, CDR2 SVGAGI. The V gene end was trimmed by 1 base and the J gene end by 2 bases; junction bases not matched to a gene: 2. In DNA form, the CDR3 reads TGTGCCAGCAGTTACTGGACAGGGGGGACCTACGAGCAGTACTTC. The encoded protein is CASSYWTGGTYEQYF.

V usage is TRBV29-1 and J usage is TRBJ2-3, with a tentative D call TRBD2 (5 bases). The CDR3 has 12 residues. V gave up 7 bases and J gave up 5 bases, with 13 bases separating them. Per the germline V gene, CDR1 is SQVTM and CDR2 is ANQGSEA. CDR3 DNA: TGCAGCGCGGGATTGGTGGGAGATACGCAGTATTTT. The encoded protein is CSAGLVGDTQYF.

This clonotype was counted between two and nine times. The J gene is TRBJ2-2, the V gene TRBV20-1; TRBD1 is a possible D gene (7 bases). Deletions cut 3 bases from V and 6 bases from J, with 17 bases between. This CDR3 is 15 amino acids long. The germline gives CDR1 DFQATT, CDR2 SNEGSKA (reference sequence). CDR3 DNA: TGCAGTGCTAGTGCCACAGGGGACTTTGCCGGGGAGCTGTTTTTT. The encoded protein is CSASATGDFAGELFF.

The rearrangement uses TRBV4-1 and TRBJ1-2, with 8 bases that match TRBD1. The V gene end was trimmed by 4 bases and the J gene end by 8 bases; junction bases not matched to a gene: 12. Germline loops: CDR1 MGHRA, CDR2 YSYEKL. The CDR3 is 15 amino acids. The CDR3 DNA follows: TGCGCCAGCAGCCCAAACGACAGGGGATTTAACGGCTACACCTTC. Amino acids: CASSPNDRGFNGYTF.

The chain uses TRBV4-1 and TRBJ2-3; 8 bases map to TRBD2. CDR3 length: 15 residues. The V and J ends lost 1 base and 3 bases, in that order; junction bases with no gene match: 3. The germline V gene has CDR1 MGHRA and CDR2 YSYEKL. The CDR3 DNA reads as TGCGCCAGCAGCCAAGTAGCGGGGCCGACAGATACGCAGTATTTT. It translates to CASSQVAGPTDTQYF.